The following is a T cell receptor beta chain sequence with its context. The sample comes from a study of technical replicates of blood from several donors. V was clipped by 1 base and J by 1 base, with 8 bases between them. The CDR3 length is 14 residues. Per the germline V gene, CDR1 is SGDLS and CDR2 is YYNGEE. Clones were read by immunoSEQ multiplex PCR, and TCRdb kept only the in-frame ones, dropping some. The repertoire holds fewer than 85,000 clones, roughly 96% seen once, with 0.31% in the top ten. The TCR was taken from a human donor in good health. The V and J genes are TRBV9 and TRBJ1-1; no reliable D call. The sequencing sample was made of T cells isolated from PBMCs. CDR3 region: CASSVYTQNTEAFF. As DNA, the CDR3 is TGTGCCAGCAGCGTATACACCCAGAACACTGAAGCTTTCTTT.